The 5 T cell receptor beta chains presented below share a single source sample, sequenced in a study of spatial heterogeneity in lung cancer. Time point defined: sample taken at primary tumor resection. Without sorting, whole RNA was sequenced from tumor, nontumor lung or frozen PBMC. TCRdb used MiXCR to reprocess the 5' RACE reads, holding one entry per CDR3 protein. The sample contains 49,000 or so distinct CDR3 sequences, 12% of which appear only once. Here the sequenced sample was PBMCs, taken at surgery. The receptors derive from a female donor with early-stage non-small cell lung cancer.

This chain connects TRBV5-1 to TRBJ2-7; TRBD1 might be the D (6 bases). V lost 0 bases to trimming and J lost 5 bases, with 12 bases between them. CDR3 length equals 14 residues. CDR1 is SGHRS and CDR2 is YFSETQ in the germline V gene. CDR3 nucleotide sequence: TGCGCCAGCAGCTTGGAGGGCAGGGGCCACGAGCAGTACTTC. Translating gives CASSLEGRGHEQYF.

The table lists this clonotype with many counts. The gene calls are TRBV20-1 and TRBJ2-4, with TRBD2 matching over 8 bases. The CDR3 covers 18 residues. Germline CDR1 DFQATT, CDR2 SNEGSKA (reference sequence). Trimming cost V 0 bases and J 4 bases; bases outside gene matches: 14. CDR3 protein: CSARDITIRGGIKNIQYF. The CDR3 bases are TGCAGTGCTAGAGATATAACTATCCGGGGGGGTATAAAAAACATTCAGTACTTC.

This clonotype was found a few times. This chain connects TRBV7-9 to TRBJ2-3; the D is unclear. Trimming shortened V by 5 bases and J by 2 bases, and 5 bases separated the two germline ends. The CDR3 is made up of 12 amino acids. Germline V CDR1 and CDR2: SEHNR, FQNEAQ (reference sequence). For the CDR3, the DNA is TGTGCCAGCAGCGTACCCACAGATACGCAGTATTTT. Its protein is CASSVPTDTQYF. The variable domain in full, completed from reference TRBV7-9 and TRBJ2-3, reads DTGVSQNPRHKITKRGQNVTFRCDPISEHNRLYWYRQTLGQGPEFLTYFQNEAQLEKSRLLSDRFSAERPKGSFSTLEIQRTEQGDSAMYLCASSVPTDTQYFGPGTRLTVL.

This clonotype was recorded at least ten times. J is TRBJ1-1 and V is TRBV27; D uncertain. V lost 2 bases and J lost 5, with 12 bases in between. The CDR3 runs 14 residues. CDR1 and CDR2 (germline): MNHEY, SMNVEV (reference sequence). The CDR3 region is CASSLRVGWTEAFF. CDR3 DNA sequence: TGTGCCAGCAGTTTAAGGGTTGGATGGACTGAAGCTTTCTTT.

The chain joins TRBV19 to TRBJ2-3; D tentatively fits TRBD1 or TRBD2 (6 bases each). This CDR3 has 18 amino acids. Trimming stripped 0 bases from V and 0 bases from J, with 16 bases between. CDR1 and CDR2 (germline): LNHDA, SQIVND (reference sequence). The DNA for the CDR3 is TGTGCCAGTAGTATAGATCTGTACAGGGAGGTTAGCACAGATACGCAGTATTTT. This sequence encodes CASSIDLYREVSTDTQYF.